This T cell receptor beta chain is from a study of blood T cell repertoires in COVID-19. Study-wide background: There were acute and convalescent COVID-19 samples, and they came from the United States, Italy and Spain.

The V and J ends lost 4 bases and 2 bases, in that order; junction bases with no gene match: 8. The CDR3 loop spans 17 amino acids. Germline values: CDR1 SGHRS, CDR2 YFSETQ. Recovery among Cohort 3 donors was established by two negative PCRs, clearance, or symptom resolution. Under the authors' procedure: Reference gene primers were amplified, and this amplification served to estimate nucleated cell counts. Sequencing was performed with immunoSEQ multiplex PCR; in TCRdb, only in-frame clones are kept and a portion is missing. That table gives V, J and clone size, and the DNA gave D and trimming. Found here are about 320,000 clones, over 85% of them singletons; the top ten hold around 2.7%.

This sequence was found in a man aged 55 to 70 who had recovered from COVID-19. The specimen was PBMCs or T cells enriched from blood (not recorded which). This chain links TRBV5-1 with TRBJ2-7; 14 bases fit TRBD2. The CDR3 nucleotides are TGCGCCAGCAGCGAGGGACTAGCGGGGGTTCTTACCTACGAGCAGTACTTC. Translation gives CASSEGLAGVLTYEQYF.